The next 8 T cell receptor beta chains were all read from a single sample in a study of vaccination and CD4 T cells after COVID-19. The antigens for these receptors are not known. Cultured CD4+ T cell DNA underwent sequencing with the Oncomine TCR Beta short-read assay. From the PCR reads, TCRdb called clonotypes with MiXCR, one entry per CDR3 protein. The repertoire includes 10,000 to 13,000 distinct CDR3 sequences, 64% of them detected once, and roughly 35% sits in the top ten. Treatment in this sample: approximately 11-day PBMC culture with coronavirus spike peptide pools or control peptides (ViraFEST assay). Material: CD4+ T cells from blood, cultured in vitro. The origin of the receptors is a human donor who had recovered from COVID-19.

This clonotype has a handful of counts. V gene TRBV6-1 combines with J gene TRBJ1-2; no clear D gene. There are 15 residues in the CDR3. Trimming pared 7 bases from V and 4 bases from J, leaving 19 bases between. CDR1 is MNHNS, CDR2 SASEGT, per germline. Written as DNA, the CDR3 is TGTGCCAGCACCCGAACGGCAGACCTGAGCTATGGCTACACCTTC. As protein: CASTRTADLSYGYTF.

The rearrangement uses TRBV20-1 and TRBJ2-5, with D hard to call. This CDR3 is built from 15 residues. V shed 0 bases and J shed 0 bases, with 11 bases lying between them. Germline V gene sequence: CDR1 DFQATT, CDR2 SNEGSKA (reference sequence). CDR3 in DNA: TGCAGTGCTAGAGATCCCCGAAAGGACCAAGAGACCCAGTACTTC. Its translation is CSARDPRKDQETQYF.

This chain links TRBV20-1 with TRBJ2-5, with 10 bases aligning to TRBD2. CDR1 is DFQATT, CDR2 SNEGSKA, per germline (reference sequence). The CDR3 spans 14 residues. Unmatched junction bases numbered 6, after V lost 6 bases and J lost 2 bases. DNA for the CDR3: TGCAGTGCCAGCAGCGGGGGGGGGCAAGAGACCCAGTACTTC. Translated, it gives CSASSGGGQETQYF.

This rearrangement joins TRBV24-1 to TRBJ1-5; the match to TRBD1 covers 7 bases. Germline V gene data show CDR1 as KGHDR and CDR2 as SFDVKD. J was trimmed by 4 bases and V by 4 bases; bases with no gene match: 3. This CDR3 comprises 14 residues. The DNA for the CDR3 is TGTGCCACCAGTGACGGGACAGAGAATCAGCCCCAGCATTTT. Protein: CATSDGTENQPQHF.

This clonotype was recorded once. The CDR3: CASSLRGRSSPLHF. The DNA for the CDR3 is TGTGCCAGCAGTCTCAGGGGGCGCAGCTCACCCCTCCACTTT. The chain is built from TRBV27 and TRBJ1-6, with 8 positions matching TRBD1. Germline values: CDR1 MNHEY, CDR2 SMNVEV (reference sequence). After removal of 5 bases from V and 10 bases from J, the junction contained 7 bases not matched to a gene. The CDR3 is 14 amino acids.

The rearrangement joins TRBV19 to TRBJ1-2; possibly TRBD1 for D (6 bases). The ends were cut back, 5 bases at V and 8 bases at J, with 12 bases in the middle. Germline lookup yields CDR1 LNHDA and CDR2 SQIVND (reference sequence). The CDR3 totals 12 residues. CDR3 nucleotide sequence: TGTGCCAGTAGTGCGGGGGGCGGCGGCTACACCTTC. Translated: CASSAGGGGYTF. The full variable domain, with the rest looked up from reference TRBV19 and TRBJ1-2, is DGGITQSPKYLFRKEGQNVTLSCEQNLNHDAMYWYRQDPGQGLRLIYYSQIVNDFQKGDIAEGYSVSREKKESFPLTVTSAQKNPTAFYLCASSAGGGGYTFGSGTRLTVV.

This chain connects TRBV6-5 to TRBJ2-7; no clear D gene. V was clipped by 0 bases and J by 2 bases, with 5 bases between them. This CDR3 has 13 residues. Germline-derived CDR1 and CDR2 are MNHEY and SVGAGI. CDR3 nucleotides: TGTGCCAGCAGTTACTCCTATACCTACGAGCAGTACTTC. This sequence encodes CASSYSYTYEQYF.

This chain uses TRBV7-9 with TRBJ1-1; possibly TRBD1 for D (5 bases). Trimming took off 5 bases at V and 7 bases at J, with 14 bases between the two ends. The CDR3 sequence is 13 residues long. Germline values: CDR1 SEHNR, CDR2 FQNEAQ (reference sequence). CDR3 sequence reads: CASSLRGDGEAFF. The CDR3 DNA sequence: TGTGCCAGCAGCCTCAGAGGGGATGGTGAAGCTTTCTTT.